This TCR beta chain was captured by sequencing in a study of breast tumors, draining lymph nodes, adjacent tissues. CDR3 size: 12 residues. Germline-derived CDR1 and CDR2 are DFQATT and SNEGSKA (reference sequence). TCRdb re-derived calls from the multiplex PCR reads in MiXCR, one entry per CDR3 protein. The sample contains 120,000 to 150,000 distinct CDR3 sequences, around a third of which appear only once. This clonotype has ten or more counts. Its specificity is not known. Study observations and caveats: Luminal-like breast cancer showed significantly higher tumor–nontumor repertoire similarity than basal-like. Tumors had less TCR diversity than lymph nodes, more than nontumor tissue. Tumor T cell lymph node origin was a supported hypothesis, not proven.

Samples came from axillary lymph nodes draining the breast cancer. This sequence joins TRBV20-1 and TRBJ1-5; possibly TRBD1 for D (6 bases). The DNA end favors TRBJ2-3, so the J call may be wrong. Sequenced sample: axillary lymph node tissue. The TCR was taken from a female donor with breast cancer. Some clones in this sample may be carry-over from other donors' samples. The DNA of the CDR3 is TGCAGTGCTAGCCCAGGGGATCAGCCCCAGTATTTT. Protein: CSASPGDQPQYF.